This T cell receptor beta chain was found in a study of blood T cell repertoires in COVID-19. Study-level background: COVID-19 samples, acute and convalescent, were from the United States, Italy and Spain.

Per the study methods: Amplification of reference gene primers provided the estimated nucleated cell counts. Assay: immunoSEQ multiplex PCR; the TCRdb copy retains only in-frame clones and omits some. V and J calls and clone size are given by that table; D and trimming were obtained from the DNA. The repertoire has about 370,000 clones, approximately 89% of them found once; the top ten carry about 0.9%. In germline, CDR1 is MNHNS, CDR2 SASEGT. J gave up 5 bases and V 1 base, and 6 bases lay outside the gene matches. The CDR3 is 17 residues long. Sequencing was done on a sample of PBMCs or T cells enriched from blood (not recorded which). This sequence joins TRBV6-1 and TRBJ2-2; 11 bases fit TRBD2. The sequence derives from a woman aged 40 to 50 who had been exposed to COVID-19. The chain's CDR3 is CASSEELAGGLTGELFF. The CDR3 DNA follows: TGTGCCAGCAGTGAAGAGCTAGCGGGGGGCCTTACCGGGGAGCTGTTTTTT.